This record covers a single T cell receptor beta chain. Its specificity is unknown. This sample was taken from a study of T cell repertoires in cytomegalovirus infection. For the study at large: It was the public TCR beta signatures that indicated both CMV infection and matching HLA type.

CDR1 and CDR2 (germline): LNHDA, SQIVND (reference sequence). Trimming stripped 8 bases from V and 5 bases from J, with 6 bases between. CDR3 size: 10 residues. Study outcomes and limitations: Pooled public TCR beta family frequency picked out CMV carriers with the relevant HLA. Across the ex vivo response, the dominant clonotypes were HLA-C-restricted CMV-specific TCR beta clonotypes.

TCRdb called the reads again in MiXCR, with one record for every CDR3 protein. The sample comprises about 150,000 distinct CDR3 sequences, roughly a quarter of which are singletons, and around 9.9% rests with the top ten. The TCR sequence derives from a human donor in good health (CMV status not recorded). Some clones in this sample may be carry-over from other donors' samples. The chain is built from TRBV19 and TRBJ1-2; D uncertain. The specimen sequenced was PBMCs. The CDR3 region is CASFEYGYTF. The CDR3 DNA reads as TGTGCCAGTTTCGAGTATGGCTACACCTTC.